This T cell receptor beta chain was retrieved from a study of Graves' ophthalmopathy and Graves' hyperthyroidism. This clonotype was found many times. The authors amplified TCR beta CDR3 regions, and they did so from RNA transcripts for repertoire sequencing. The library came from an HTBI-primed first-round RT-PCR and a second-round multiplex PCR. TCRdb analysed the multiplex PCR reads with MiXCR anew, one entry per CDR3 protein. The data contain 200,000 to 250,000 distinct CDR3 sequences, approximately 28% of them singletons. V lost 2 bases to trimming and J lost 4 bases, with 8 bases between them. Per germline, CDR1 SNHLY and CDR2 FYNNEI. The CDR3 sequence is 13 residues long.

Sequenced input: peripheral blood. This TCR came from a man aged 45-65 years with Graves' ophthalmopathy. The J gene is TRBJ1-2, the V gene TRBV2; D not resolved. The CDR3 DNA reads as TGTGCCAGCAGTGAATGGACTATCTATGGCTACACCTTC. Its protein is CASSEWTIYGYTF.